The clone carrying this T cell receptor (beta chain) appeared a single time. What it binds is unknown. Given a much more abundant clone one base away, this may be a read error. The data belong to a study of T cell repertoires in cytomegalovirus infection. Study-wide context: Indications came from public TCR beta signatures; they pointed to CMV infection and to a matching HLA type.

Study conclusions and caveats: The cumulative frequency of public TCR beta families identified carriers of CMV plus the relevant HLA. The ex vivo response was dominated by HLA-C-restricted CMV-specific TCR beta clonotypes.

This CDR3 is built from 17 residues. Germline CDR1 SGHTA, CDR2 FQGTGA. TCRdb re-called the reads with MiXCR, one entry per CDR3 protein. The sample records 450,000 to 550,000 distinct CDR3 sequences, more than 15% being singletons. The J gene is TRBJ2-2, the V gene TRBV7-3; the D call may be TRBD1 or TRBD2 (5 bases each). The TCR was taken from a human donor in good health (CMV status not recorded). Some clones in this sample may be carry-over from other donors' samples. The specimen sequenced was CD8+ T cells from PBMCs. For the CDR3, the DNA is TGTGCCAGCAGCTCCCCCAGGGACGGTCCGAACACCCGGGAGCTGTTTTTT. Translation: CASSSPRDGPNTRELFF.